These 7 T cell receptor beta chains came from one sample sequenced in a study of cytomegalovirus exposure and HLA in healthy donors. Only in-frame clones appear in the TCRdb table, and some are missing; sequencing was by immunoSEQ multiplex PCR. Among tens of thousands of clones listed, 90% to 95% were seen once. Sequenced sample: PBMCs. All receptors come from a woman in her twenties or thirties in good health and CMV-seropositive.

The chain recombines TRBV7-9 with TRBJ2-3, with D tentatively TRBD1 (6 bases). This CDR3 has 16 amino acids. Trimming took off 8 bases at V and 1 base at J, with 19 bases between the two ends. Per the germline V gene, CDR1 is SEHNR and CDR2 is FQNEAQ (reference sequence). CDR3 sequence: CASPRHGTQGTDTQYF. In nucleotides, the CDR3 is TGTGCCAGCCCCCGCCACGGGACACAAGGCACAGATACGCAGTATTTT.

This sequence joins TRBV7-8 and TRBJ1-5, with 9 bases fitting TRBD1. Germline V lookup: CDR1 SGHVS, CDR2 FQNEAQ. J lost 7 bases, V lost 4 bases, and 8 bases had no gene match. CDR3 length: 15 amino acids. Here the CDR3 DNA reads TGTGCCAGCAGCTCGCGGCGGACAGGGGACCAGCCCCAGCATTTT. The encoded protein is CASSSRRTGDQPQHF.

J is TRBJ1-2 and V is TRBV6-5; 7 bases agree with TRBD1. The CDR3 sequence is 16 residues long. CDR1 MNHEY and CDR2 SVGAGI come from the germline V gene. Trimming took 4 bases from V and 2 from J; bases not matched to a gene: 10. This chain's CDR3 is CASSSIFRDSNYGYTF. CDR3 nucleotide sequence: TGTGCCAGCAGTTCAATATTCCGGGACAGCAACTATGGCTACACCTTC.

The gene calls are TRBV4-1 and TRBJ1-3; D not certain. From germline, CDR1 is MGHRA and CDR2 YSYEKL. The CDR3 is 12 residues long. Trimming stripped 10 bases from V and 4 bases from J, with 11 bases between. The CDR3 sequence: CATNAGGNTIYF. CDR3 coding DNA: TGCGCCACCAACGCGGGGGGAAACACCATATATTTT.

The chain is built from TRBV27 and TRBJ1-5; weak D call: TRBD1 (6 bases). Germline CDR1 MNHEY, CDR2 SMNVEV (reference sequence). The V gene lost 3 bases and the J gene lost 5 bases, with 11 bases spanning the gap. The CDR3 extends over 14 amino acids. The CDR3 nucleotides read TGTGCCAGCAGTTTGCGACAGGAGTATCAGCCCCAGCATTTT. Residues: CASSLRQEYQPQHF.

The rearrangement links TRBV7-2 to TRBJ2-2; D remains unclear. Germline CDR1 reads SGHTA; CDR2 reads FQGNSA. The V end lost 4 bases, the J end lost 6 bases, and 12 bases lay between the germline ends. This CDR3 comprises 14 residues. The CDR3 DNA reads TGTGCCAGCAGCTCGATCAGTAATCCCGGGGAGCTGTTTTTT. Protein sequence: CASSSISNPGELFF.

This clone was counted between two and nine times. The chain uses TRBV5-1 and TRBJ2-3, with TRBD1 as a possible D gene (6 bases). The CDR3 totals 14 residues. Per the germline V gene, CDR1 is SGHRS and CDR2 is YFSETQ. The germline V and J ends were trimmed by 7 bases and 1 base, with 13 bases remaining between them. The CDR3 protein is CASGDPGGTDTQYF. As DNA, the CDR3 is TGCGCCAGCGGGGACCCAGGGGGCACAGATACGCAGTATTTT.